This TCR beta chain was profiled in a study of T-cell memory formation after mild COVID-19 (dated by TCRdb to the early 2020s). Study-wide context: Most TCR sequence clusters were specific to one of the two donors. The cohort was made up of two young adult volunteers, one female and one male, who were previously healthy. In two donors, T-cell clones that expanded and contracted after mild COVID-19 were followed by sequencing TCRalpha and TCRbeta repertoires longitudinally. Summary of the overall study and its limitations: The study included only a couple of mild cases, and larger cohorts that include severe cases with pre-infection samples were judged to be necessary. SARS-CoV-2 specificity was not confirmed for the second-wave clones peaking on day 37. Clones contracting from day 15 to 85 had balanced CD4/CD8 phenotypes, while a second wave expanding from day 15 to 37 was biased towards CD4+. Some responding clones were detected in pre-infection memory, suggesting pre-existing cross-reactive memory T cells joined the SARS-CoV-2 response. Contracting CD4+ clones were found mainly in CM and EM memory subsets, while CD8+ clones were enriched in EMRA.

Relative to germline, V is missing 2 bases and J is missing 9 bases, with 13 bases of the junction outside any gene match. Measured from the cysteine to the phenylalanine, the CDR3 is 16 residues long. Only the CDR3 DNA stays, 48 bases, in frame from base 1. Sequences SGHTA (CDR1) and FQGNSA (CDR2) are obtained from the germline V gene. This clonotype was counted a few times. The antigen it binds to is not known. Base qualities are not provided; no much larger clone lies one nucleotide away. The reads were generated on an Illumina NovaSeq 6000. cDNA libraries for TCRalpha and TCRbeta were prepared by 5'RACE using constant-segment primers, with sample barcodes and unique molecular identifiers added. Trizol reagent was used to extract RNA from every sample. Library amplification was performed in two PCR steps, and a second sample barcode and Illumina TruSeq adapters were introduced in the second step. Libraries were sequenced on an Illumina NovaSeq with 2 x 150 bp paired-end reads. For the original study's pipeline: With migec v1.2.7, reads were demultiplexed and then collapsed into UMI-guided consensus sequences. Using mixcr v2.1.11, the UMI consensuses were aligned to TRA and TRB V and J templates and assembled into clonotypes. A clonotype was counted as expanded or contracted only when both edgeR and NoisET called the clonotype significant, with the noise models trained on biological replicates. For edgeR calls, the cutoffs were a false discovery rate-adjusted p below 0.01 and a log2 fold-change threshold of 1. PCA with hierarchical clustering of max-normalized trajectories of the 1000 most abundant clonotypes was used as exploratory dynamics analysis. Separately sequenced CD4+ and CD8+ repertoires were used to assign a CD4 or CD8 phenotype to each responding clone. Using fastp trimming at Q25 and MiXCR clonotype assembly, TCRdb reanalyzed the public sequencing data and kept in-frame beta chains. Merged by CDR3 protein, the rows form single entries marked with the most common genes and DNA. The V and J calls, along with clone size, are taken from TCRdb and not from the paper's own processing. Recorded for this sample are a few hundred thousand distinct CDR3 sequences; 15% to 20% of them occurred a single time. The ten largest clones add up to 20% to 25% of the sample.

Ficoll-Paque density gradient centrifugation was the method used to isolate PBMCs. The chain is assembled from TRBV7-2 and TRBJ2-3; the central 8 bases match TRBD2. The TCR originated in a man younger than 35 who had mild COVID-19 (a few samples of this study predate the infection). The sample titles of this study are shuffled in the database, so cell type and time point are left out; the donor was told from shared clones. Sequencing used PBMCs or a T cell subset sorted from them (not recorded which). CDR3 loop: CASSLSGGWEGETQYF. The DNA sequence is as follows: TGTGCCAGCAGCTTAAGCGGGGGATGGGAGGGGGAAACGCAGTATTTT.